The next 31 T cell receptor beta chains were all read from a single sample in a study of cytomegalovirus exposure and HLA in healthy donors. The method was immunoSEQ multiplex PCR; TCRdb's version includes in-frame clones alone and lacks a portion of them. The sample lists 45,000 to 70,000 clones, over 85% occurring once. The material sequenced was PBMCs. These receptors were taken from a woman aged 18-29 years in good health and CMV-seronegative.

This chain links TRBV7-3 with TRBJ2-5; tentative D call: TRBD1 (5 bases). CDR1 is SGHTA, CDR2 FQGTGA, per germline. This CDR3 region has 12 residues. Trimming shortened V by 3 bases and J by 4 bases, and 6 bases separated the two germline ends. The CDR3 DNA reads as TGTGCCAGCAGCTTCCAGGGAGAGACCCAGTACTTC. Its translation: CASSFQGETQYF. The whole variable domain, remainder taken from reference TRBV7-3 and TRBJ2-5, is GAGVSQTPSNKVTEKGKYVELRCDPISGHTALYWYRQSLGQGPEFLIYFQGTGAADDSGLPNDRFFAVRPEGSVSTLKIQRTERGDSAVYLCASSFQGETQYFGPGTRLLVL.

This chain's CDR3 is CASPSDSASYNEQFF. As DNA, the CDR3 is TGTGCCAGCCCCTCGGACAGTGCCTCCTACAATGAGCAGTTCTTC. This chain connects TRBV2 to TRBJ2-1; D is perhaps TRBD1 (6 bases). V was cut by 8 bases and J by 0 bases, with 14 bases left in between. This CDR3 spans 15 amino acids. Germline V gene sequence: CDR1 SNHLY, CDR2 FYNNEI.

The gene calls are TRBV29-1 and TRBJ1-2; possible D gene TRBD1, 6 bases. Germline loops: CDR1 SQVTM, CDR2 ANQGSEA. V dropped 1 base and J dropped 4 bases, with 16 bases sitting between them. The CDR3 length is 15 residues. The CDR3 protein is CSVEGQGSLPYGYTF. CDR3 DNA: TGCAGCGTTGAAGGCCAGGGGTCCCTTCCCTATGGCTACACCTTC.

CDR3 loop: CASSEDRGETMNTEAFF. The CDR3 DNA follows: TGTGCCAGCAGCGAGGACAGGGGGGAAACGATGAACACTGAAGCTTTCTTT. The chain carries TRBV13 and TRBJ1-1, with 10 bases lining up with TRBD1. The CDR3 is 17 residues long. Germline assignment: CDR1 PRHDT and CDR2 FYEKMQ (reference sequence). The V and J ends lost 5 bases and 0 bases, in that order; junction bases with no gene match: 9.

The J gene is TRBJ2-1, the V gene TRBV5-8; D may be TRBD2 (5 bases). This CDR3 is built from 15 residues. Trimming took 0 bases from V and 4 from J, leaving 11 bases between them. CDR1 and CDR2 from the germline V gene are SGHTS and YDEGEE. DNA of the CDR3: TGTGCCAGCAGCTTGGGGGTAGCGCGGTACAATGAGCAGTTCTTC. Translated, it gives CASSLGVARYNEQFF.

The rearrangement uses TRBV2 and TRBJ1-1; TRBD1 is a possible D gene (6 bases). Germline values: CDR1 SNHLY, CDR2 FYNNEI. The CDR3 is made up of 13 amino acids. In DNA, the CDR3 is TGTGCTCAGCTTAGACAGGTTAACACTGAAGCTTTCTTT. It codes for CAQLRQVNTEAFF.

The rearrangement links TRBV30 to TRBJ2-2; 14 bases fit TRBD2. The CDR3 extends over 17 amino acids. The trim removed 2 bases at V and 5 bases at J, leaving 7 bases unmatched. Per the germline V gene, CDR1 is GTSNPN and CDR2 is SVGIG (reference sequence). The DNA of the CDR3 is TGTGCCTGGAGTCGGGGGACTAGCGGGAGCTTGACCGGGGAGCTGTTTTTT. Translated, it gives CAWSRGTSGSLTGELFF. Combining the CDR3 with reference TRBV30 and TRBJ2-2 gives the whole variable domain SQTIHQWPATLVQPVGSPLSLECTVEGTSNPNLYWYRQAAGRGLQLLFYSVGIGQISSEVPQNLSASRPQDRQFILSSKKLLLSDSGFYLCAWSRGTSGSLTGELFFGEGSRLTVL.

The V gene is TRBV7-8, the J gene TRBJ2-3, with TRBD2 matching over 12 bases. The V segment lost 5 bases and the J segment 1 base; nucleotides outside the gene matches: 4. The CDR3 runs to 16 residues. Germline CDR1 and CDR2: SGHVS and FQNEAQ. The CDR3 DNA reads as TGTGCCAGCAGCCCCCGGACTAGCGGGGGCACAGATACGCAGTATTTT. Its translation is CASSPRTSGGTDTQYF.

The chain couples TRBV5-1 to TRBJ1-2, with 10 positions matching TRBD1. V gave up 5 bases and J gave up 4 bases; unmatched junction bases: 11. The CDR3 is made up of 16 amino acids. The germline CDR1 and CDR2 sequences are SGHRS and YFSETQ. CDR3 coding DNA: TGCGCCAGCAGAAACCCGGGACAGGGGAATTTCTATGGCTACACCTTC. As protein: CASRNPGQGNFYGYTF.

In nucleotides, the CDR3 is TGTGCCAGCAGTAGGGACACAATGAACTATGGCTACACCTTC. The encoded protein is CASSRDTMNYGYTF. The rearrangement links TRBV6-5 to TRBJ1-2; D is possibly TRBD1 (6 bases). V lost 5 bases to trimming and J lost 2 bases, with 12 bases between them. The CDR3 totals 14 residues. Germline V gene sequence: CDR1 MNHEY, CDR2 SVGAGI.

The CDR3 region is CASSQGTSASLDTQYF. CDR3 sequence (DNA): TGTGCCAGCAGCCAAGGGACTAGCGCCTCCCTAGATACGCAGTATTTT. The chain joins TRBV4-2 to TRBJ2-3; 9 bases are a match to TRBD2. The CDR3 spans 16 residues. J lost 5 bases, V lost 1 base, and 7 bases had no gene match. The V gene's germline CDR1 is LGHNA and CDR2 YNFKEQ.

The chain couples TRBV18 to TRBJ2-1; weak D call: TRBD1 (5 bases). Germline V lookup: CDR1 KGHSH, CDR2 LQKENI. Deletions cut 4 bases from V and 8 bases from J, with 9 bases between. The CDR3 extends over 12 amino acids. This CDR3 reads CASSLRVDEQFF. The CDR3 DNA follows: TGTGCCAGCTCACTCAGGGTCGATGAGCAGTTCTTC.

The chain has TRBV18 and TRBJ1-3; 9 positions agree with TRBD1. Germline trimming cut 2 bases from V and 8 bases from J; bases unmatched to any gene: 10. Per the germline V gene, CDR1 is KGHSH and CDR2 is LQKENI. The CDR3 sequence is 16 residues long. CDR3 in DNA: TGTGCCAGCTCACCATTGGGATCGGACAGGGGAGACACCATATATTTT. Translating gives CASSPLGSDRGDTIYF.

The chain carries TRBV7-9 and TRBJ1-2; D may be TRBD1 (5 bases). V lost 5 bases and J 7 bases, leaving 20 bases between the germline ends. Germline-derived CDR1 and CDR2 are SEHNR and FQNEAQ (reference sequence). CDR3 length: 15 residues. CDR3 in amino acids: CASSPPVRGTGGYTF. DNA of the CDR3: TGTGCCAGCAGCCCCCCCGTCCGGGGGACGGGTGGCTACACCTTC. Based on the CDR3 plus reference TRBV7-9 and TRBJ1-2, the full variable domain is DTGVSQNPRHKITKRGQNVTFRCDPISEHNRLYWYRQTLGQGPEFLTYFQNEAQLEKSRLLSDRFSAERPKGSFSTLEIQRTEQGDSAMYLCASSPPVRGTGGYTFGSGTRLTVV.

CDR3 residues: CARSSTGGGNEQFF. As DNA, the CDR3 is TGTGCCAGAAGCTCCACTGGGGGGGGCAATGAGCAGTTCTTC. This chain connects TRBV5-3 to TRBJ2-1, with 7 bases matching TRBD2. TRBV5-3 is recorded as an ORF, its role being uncertain. This CDR3 contains 14 residues. The ends lost 3 bases at V and 6 bases at J; junction bases unmatched: 6.

J is TRBJ1-1 and V is TRBV5-5, with no clear D. CDR3 length: 13 residues. V gave up 3 bases and J gave up 1 base, with 7 bases separating them. Germline CDR1 reads SGHKS; CDR2 reads YYEKEE (reference sequence). CDR3 in amino acids: CASSYIQNTEAFF. The CDR3 DNA is TGTGCCAGCAGCTACATTCAGAACACTGAAGCTTTCTTT. Using reference TRBV5-5 and TRBJ1-1 for the parts outside the CDR3, the full variable domain is DAGVTQSPTHLIKTRGQQVTLRCSPISGHKSVSWYQQVLGQGPQFIFQYYEKEERGRGNFPDRFSARQFPNYSSELNVNALLLGDSALYLCASSYIQNTEAFFGQGTRLTVV.

J is TRBJ2-5 and V is TRBV9, with D tentatively TRBD1 (6 bases). This CDR3 has 17 residues. Looked up from germline, CDR1 is SGDLS and CDR2 is YYNGEE. The V end lost 2 bases, the J end lost 2 bases, and 19 bases lay between the germline ends. CDR3 nucleotide sequence: TGTGCCAGCAGCGTTGGGACACTTACCTCTGGACAAGAGACCCAGTACTTC. Translation: CASSVGTLTSGQETQYF.

The J gene is TRBJ1-1, the V gene TRBV7-2; no reliable D call. Germline CDR1 SGHTA, CDR2 FQGNSA. CDR3 length equals 13 residues. V was pared by 4 bases and J by 3 bases, with 9 bases between. The CDR3 DNA reads TGTGCCAGCAGCTCTACAGTGTACACTGAAGCTTTCTTT. This codes for CASSSTVYTEAFF.

V and J are TRBV5-1 and TRBJ2-1; D ambiguous. This CDR3 contains 14 residues. Trimming left V 0 bases short and J 4 bases short, with 8 bases between. Germline loops: CDR1 SGHRS, CDR2 YFSETQ. This CDR3 reads CASSLDRGYNEQFF. CDR3 nucleotide sequence: TGCGCCAGCAGCTTGGACCGAGGTTACAATGAGCAGTTCTTC.

The rearrangement uses TRBV7-6 and TRBJ2-1, with D possibly matching TRBD2 (6 bases). V lost 1 base to trimming and J lost 5 bases, with 21 bases between them. The length of the CDR3 is 18 residues. Germline CDR1 and CDR2: SGHVS and FNYEAQ. The CDR3 is CASSLGVEGPVRNNEQFF. The DNA for the CDR3 is TGTGCCAGCAGCTTAGGGGTGGAGGGTCCGGTCCGAAACAATGAGCAGTTCTTC.

The gene calls are TRBV23-1 and TRBJ1-4; 10 bases are a match to TRBD1. TRBV23-1 is an open reading frame whose function is uncertain. The CDR3 loop spans 18 amino acids. V shed 4 bases, J shed 8 bases, and the junction held 16 bases outside the gene matches. CDR3 amino acids: CASSPRTGGVPRREKLFF. The CDR3 DNA follows: TGCGCCAGCAGTCCTAGGACAGGGGGGGTCCCTCGCAGGGAAAAACTGTTTTTT.

The V and J genes are TRBV18 and TRBJ2-7; tentative D call: TRBD2 (7 bases). The germline gives CDR1 KGHSH, CDR2 LQKENI. V shed 2 bases and J shed 0 bases, with 14 bases lying between them. The length of the CDR3 is 16 residues. The chain's CDR3 is CASSPRGGGSSYEQYF. CDR3 in DNA: TGTGCCAGCTCACCAAGGGGCGGGGGCAGCTCCTACGAGCAGTACTTC.

The V call is TRBV30, the J call TRBJ1-1; TRBD1 matches at 7 bases. Unmatched junction bases numbered 4, after V lost 4 bases and J lost 5 bases. Germline CDR1 is GTSNPN and CDR2 is SVGIG (reference sequence). There are 12 residues in the CDR3. The CDR3 coding sequence is TGTGCCTGGACCCCAGGGGGAACTGAAGCTTTCTTT. This gives the protein CAWTPGGTEAFF.

This rearrangement joins TRBV2 to TRBJ1-1, with D tentatively TRBD1 (6 bases). V was pared by 4 bases and J by 4 bases, with 16 bases between. This CDR3 comprises 15 residues. CDR1 SNHLY and CDR2 FYNNEI come from the germline V gene. The CDR3: CASSGTDSLGTEAFF. The CDR3 region has the DNA TGTGCCAGCAGTGGAACGGACAGTTTGGGCACTGAAGCTTTCTTT. The variable domain in full, with the rest retrieved from reference TRBV2 and TRBJ1-1, is EPEVTQTPSHQVTQMGQEVILRCVPISNHLYFYWYRQILGQKVEFLVSFYNNEISEKSEIFDDQFSVERPDGSNFTLKIRSTKLEDSAMYFCASSGTDSLGTEAFFGQGTRLTVV.

The CDR3 loop reads CASSLLFGAGDTQYF. The CDR3 nucleotides are TGTGCCAGCAGCTTGTTATTCGGAGCGGGAGATACGCAGTATTTT. This chain connects TRBV5-6 to TRBJ2-3, with D possibly matching TRBD2 (6 bases). V gave up 1 base and J gave up 5 bases, with 14 bases separating them. CDR1 SGHDT and CDR2 YYEEEE come from the germline V gene. This CDR3 is 15 amino acids long.

The chain employs TRBV27 and TRBJ1-5, with 9 bases that match TRBD1. The germline gives CDR1 MNHEY, CDR2 SMNVEV (reference sequence). J lost 9 bases, V lost 4 bases, and 10 bases had no gene match. This CDR3 comprises 15 residues. The DNA of the CDR3 is TGTGCCAGCAGTTCGACAGGGGGGGGGTCAAGGCCCCAGCATTTT. Encoded protein: CASSSTGGGSRPQHF.

The genes are TRBV19 and TRBJ1-2; D is perhaps TRBD1 (5 bases). The CDR3 has 14 residues. Germline V lookup: CDR1 LNHDA, CDR2 SQIVND (reference sequence). The V end lost 3 bases, the J end lost 5 bases, and 13 bases lay between the germline ends. The DNA of the CDR3 is TGTGCCAGTAGTATTGGGGGGGGTCGGTATGGCTACACCTTC. Protein product: CASSIGGGRYGYTF.

The rearrangement links TRBV19 to TRBJ1-3; 7 bases are shared with TRBD1. Trimming removed 4 bases from V and 0 bases from J; junction bases left unmatched: 9. The CDR3 totals 17 residues. CDR1 LNHDA and CDR2 SQIVND come from the germline V gene (reference sequence). As DNA, the CDR3 is TGTGCCAGTAGTAGCTACCGACAGGGAGACTCTGGAAACACCATATATTTT. Translated, it gives CASSSYRQGDSGNTIYF.

This clone has more than one count but fewer than ten. The chain employs TRBV7-3 and TRBJ2-3; 10 bases map to TRBD2. CDR1 and CDR2 from the germline V gene are SGHTA and FQGTGA. CDR3 length: 15 amino acids. The V gene end was trimmed by 5 bases and the J gene end by 4 bases; junction bases not matched to a gene: 6. CDR3 region: CASSQGTSDADTQYF. In DNA, the CDR3 is TGTGCCAGCAGCCAAGGGACTAGCGATGCAGATACGCAGTATTTT.

This chain links TRBV28 with TRBJ2-4, with 10 bases matching TRBD1. Per germline, CDR1 MDHEN and CDR2 SYDVKM. The CDR3 contains 15 residues. V lost 8 bases to trimming and J lost 0 bases; unmatched junction nucleotides: 4. CDR3 DNA: TGTGCCAGCGCGACAGGGGGCTTAGCCAAAAACATTCAGTACTTC. Translating it yields CASATGGLAKNIQYF. Together with reference TRBV28 and TRBJ2-4, the CDR3 gives the full variable domain: DVKVTQSSRYLVKRTGEKVFLECVQDMDHENMFWYRQDPGLGLRLIYFSYDVKMKEKGDIPEGYSVSREKKERFSLILESASTNQTSMYLCASATGGLAKNIQYFGAGTRLSVL.

This clone was picked up one time. DNA for the CDR3: TGTGCCAGTAGTTCCCTTATGGGGAGCTACGAGCAGTACTTC. Translating it yields CASSSLMGSYEQYF. The V gene is TRBV19, the J gene TRBJ2-7, with D tentatively TRBD2 (5 bases). V was pared by 5 bases and J by 3 bases, with 14 bases between. Germline V lookup: CDR1 LNHDA, CDR2 SQIVND (reference sequence). This CDR3 comprises 14 residues.